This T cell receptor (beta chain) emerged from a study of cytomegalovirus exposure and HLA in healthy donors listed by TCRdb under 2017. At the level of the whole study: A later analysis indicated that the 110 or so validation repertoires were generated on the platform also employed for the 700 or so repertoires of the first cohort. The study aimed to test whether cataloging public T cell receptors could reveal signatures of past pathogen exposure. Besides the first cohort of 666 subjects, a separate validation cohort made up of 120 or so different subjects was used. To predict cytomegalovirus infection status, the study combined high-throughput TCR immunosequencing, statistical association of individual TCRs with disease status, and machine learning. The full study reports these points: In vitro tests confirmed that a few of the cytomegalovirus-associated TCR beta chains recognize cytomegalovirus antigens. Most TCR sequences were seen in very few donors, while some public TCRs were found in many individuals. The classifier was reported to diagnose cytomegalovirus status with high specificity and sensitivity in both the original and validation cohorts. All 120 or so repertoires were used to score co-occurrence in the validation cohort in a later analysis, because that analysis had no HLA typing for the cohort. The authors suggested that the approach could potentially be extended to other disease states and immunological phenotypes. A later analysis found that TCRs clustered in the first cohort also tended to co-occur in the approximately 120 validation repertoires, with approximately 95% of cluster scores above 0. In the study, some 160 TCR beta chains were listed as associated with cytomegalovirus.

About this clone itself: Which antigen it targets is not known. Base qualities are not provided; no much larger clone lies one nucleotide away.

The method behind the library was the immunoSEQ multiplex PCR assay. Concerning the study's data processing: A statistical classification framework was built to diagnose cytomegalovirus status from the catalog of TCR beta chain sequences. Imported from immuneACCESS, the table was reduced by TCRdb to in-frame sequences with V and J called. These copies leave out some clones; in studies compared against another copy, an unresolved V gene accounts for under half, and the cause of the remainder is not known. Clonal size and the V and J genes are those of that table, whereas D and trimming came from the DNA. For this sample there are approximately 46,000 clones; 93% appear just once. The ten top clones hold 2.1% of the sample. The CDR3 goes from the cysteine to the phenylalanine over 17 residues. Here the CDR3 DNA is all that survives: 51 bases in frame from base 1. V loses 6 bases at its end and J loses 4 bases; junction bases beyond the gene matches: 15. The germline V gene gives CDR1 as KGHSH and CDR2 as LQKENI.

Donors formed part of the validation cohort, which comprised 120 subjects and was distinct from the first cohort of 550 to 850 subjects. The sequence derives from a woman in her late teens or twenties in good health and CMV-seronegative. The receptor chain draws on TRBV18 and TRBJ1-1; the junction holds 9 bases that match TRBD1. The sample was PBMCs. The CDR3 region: CASSPSQQGARSTEAFF. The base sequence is TGTGCCAGCTCGCCTAGTCAACAGGGGGCGAGGAGCACTGAAGCTTTCTTT.